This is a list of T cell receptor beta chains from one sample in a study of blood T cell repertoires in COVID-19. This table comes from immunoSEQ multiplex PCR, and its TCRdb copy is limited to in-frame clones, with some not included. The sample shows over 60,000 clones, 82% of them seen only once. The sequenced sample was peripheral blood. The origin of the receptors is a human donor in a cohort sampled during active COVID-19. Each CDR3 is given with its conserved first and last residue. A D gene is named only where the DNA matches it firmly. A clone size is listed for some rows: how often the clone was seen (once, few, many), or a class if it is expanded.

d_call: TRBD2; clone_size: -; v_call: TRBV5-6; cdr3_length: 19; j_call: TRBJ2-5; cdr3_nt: TGTGCCAGCAGCTCCTTCTCCCTGGCGGGGGAAAGGTACCAAGAGACCCAGTACTTC; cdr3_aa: CASSSFSLAGERYQETQYF
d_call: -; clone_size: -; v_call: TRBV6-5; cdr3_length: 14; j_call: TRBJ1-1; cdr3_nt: TGTGCCAGCAGGGCGGGACCGATTAACACTGAAGCTTTCTTT; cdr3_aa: CASRAGPINTEAFF
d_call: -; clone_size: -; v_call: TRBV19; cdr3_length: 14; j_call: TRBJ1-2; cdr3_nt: TGTGCCAGTAGTATCAGTTCAGGGATCTATGGCTACACCTTC; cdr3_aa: CASSISSGIYGYTF
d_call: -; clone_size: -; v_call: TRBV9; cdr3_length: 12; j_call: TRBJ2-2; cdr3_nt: TGTGCCAGCACCGCGAACACCGGGGAGCTGTTTTTT; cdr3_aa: CASTANTGELFF
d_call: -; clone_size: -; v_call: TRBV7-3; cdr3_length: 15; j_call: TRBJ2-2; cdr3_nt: TGTGCCAGCAGCTTAATCCAGGGGCCCACCGGGGAGCTGTTTTTT; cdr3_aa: CASSLIQGPTGELFF
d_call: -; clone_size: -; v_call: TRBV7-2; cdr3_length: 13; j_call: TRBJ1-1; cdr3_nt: TGTGCCAGCAGCTTAAGTTACGGTTTTGAAGCTTTCTTT; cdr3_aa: CASSLSYGFEAFF
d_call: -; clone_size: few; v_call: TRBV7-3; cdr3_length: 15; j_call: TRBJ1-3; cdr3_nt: TGTGCCAGCAGCTTAACCAGGGGAGCTGGAAACACCATATATTTT; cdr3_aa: CASSLTRGAGNTIYF
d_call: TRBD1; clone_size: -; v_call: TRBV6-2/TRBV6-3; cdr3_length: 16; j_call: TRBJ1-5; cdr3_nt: TGTGCCAGCAGCCGGAGGATACAGGGGAAAAATCAGCCCCAGCATTTT; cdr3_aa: CASSRRIQGKNQPQHF
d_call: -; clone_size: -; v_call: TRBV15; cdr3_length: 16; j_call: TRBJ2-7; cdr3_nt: TGTGCCACCAGCAGCAAAGACAGGAACCCGAACGACGAGCAGTACTTC; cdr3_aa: CATSSKDRNPNDEQYF
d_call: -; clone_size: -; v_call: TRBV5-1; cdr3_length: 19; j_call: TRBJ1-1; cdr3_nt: TGCGCCAGCAGCTCACACCCACTGGGAGGCCAGGGTCCGAACACTGAAGCTTTCTTT; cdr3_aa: CASSSHPLGGQGPNTEAFF
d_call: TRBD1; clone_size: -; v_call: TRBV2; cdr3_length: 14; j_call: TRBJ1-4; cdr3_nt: TGTGCCAGCGGCGCGACAGGGTGGGGTGAAAAACTGTTTTTT; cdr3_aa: CASGATGWGEKLFF
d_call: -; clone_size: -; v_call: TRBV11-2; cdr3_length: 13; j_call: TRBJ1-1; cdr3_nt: TGTGCCAGCAGCTCAGGGACTGCGGGATGGGCTTTCTTT; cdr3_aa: CASSSGTAGWAFF
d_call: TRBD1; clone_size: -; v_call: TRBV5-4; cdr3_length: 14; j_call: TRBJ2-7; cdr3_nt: TGTGCCAGCAGCCCTTCGACAGGGGAAAACGAGCAGTACTTC; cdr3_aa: CASSPSTGENEQYF
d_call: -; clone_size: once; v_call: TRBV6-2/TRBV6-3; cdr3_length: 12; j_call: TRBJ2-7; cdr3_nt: TGTGCCAGCAGTTTACGAGACTACGAGCAGTACTTC; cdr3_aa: CASSLRDYEQYF
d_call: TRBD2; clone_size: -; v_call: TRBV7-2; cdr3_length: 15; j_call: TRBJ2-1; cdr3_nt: TGTGCCAGCAGCTCCTCGGGACTACTCTACAATGAGCAGTTCTTC; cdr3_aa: CASSSSGLLYNEQFF
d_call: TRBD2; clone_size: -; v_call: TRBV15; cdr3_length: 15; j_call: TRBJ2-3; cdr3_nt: TGTGCCACCAGCATGCCGGGACTAGCGGCAGATACGCAGTATTTT; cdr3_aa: CATSMPGLAADTQYF
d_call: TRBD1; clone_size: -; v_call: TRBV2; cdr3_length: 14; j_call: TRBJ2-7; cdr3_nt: TGTGCCAGCAGAGCTGGGGACAGATACTACGAGCAGTACTTC; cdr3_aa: CASRAGDRYYEQYF
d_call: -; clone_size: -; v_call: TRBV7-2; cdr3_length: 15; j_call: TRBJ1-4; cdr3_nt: TGTGCCAGCAGCTCCCAAGGGGTTACTAATGAAAAACTGTTTTTT; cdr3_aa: CASSSQGVTNEKLFF
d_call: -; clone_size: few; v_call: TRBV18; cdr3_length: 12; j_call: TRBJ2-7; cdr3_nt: TGTGCCAGCTCACCCGGGGGCTACGAGCAGTACTTC; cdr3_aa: CASSPGGYEQYF
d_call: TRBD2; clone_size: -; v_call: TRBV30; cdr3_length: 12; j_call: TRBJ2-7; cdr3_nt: TGTGCCTGGATGGGGCGGGGGTACGAGCAGTACTTC; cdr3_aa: CAWMGRGYEQYF
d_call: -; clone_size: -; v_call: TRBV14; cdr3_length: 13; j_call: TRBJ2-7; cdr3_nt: TGTGCCAGCAGTTCCATAGTTGCCCACGAGCAGTACTTC; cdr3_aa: CASSSIVAHEQYF
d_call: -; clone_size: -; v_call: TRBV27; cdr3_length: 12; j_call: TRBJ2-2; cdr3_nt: TGTGCCAGCAGTTTTGAGGGCAGGGAGCTGTTTTTT; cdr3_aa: CASSFEGRELFF
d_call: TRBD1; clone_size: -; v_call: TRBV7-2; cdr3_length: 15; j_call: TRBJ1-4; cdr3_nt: TGTGCCAGCAGCCCCCCCACGACAGGGGTAGAAAAACTGTTTTTT; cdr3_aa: CASSPPTTGVEKLFF
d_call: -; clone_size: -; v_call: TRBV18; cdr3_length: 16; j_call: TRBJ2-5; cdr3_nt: TGTGCCAGCTCACCACCTAACGGCGGGGGCAGCAAGACCCAGTACTTC; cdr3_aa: CASSPPNGGGSKTQYF
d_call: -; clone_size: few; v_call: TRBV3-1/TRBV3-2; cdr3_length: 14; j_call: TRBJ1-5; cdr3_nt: TGTGCCAGCAGCCGTGGGGGCGTGGGTCAGCCCCAGCATTTT; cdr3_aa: CASSRGGVGQPQHF
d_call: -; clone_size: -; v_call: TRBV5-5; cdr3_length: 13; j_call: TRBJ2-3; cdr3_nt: TGTGCCAGCAGTTCTAGGGGGTCAGATACGCAGTATTTT; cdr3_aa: CASSSRGSDTQYF
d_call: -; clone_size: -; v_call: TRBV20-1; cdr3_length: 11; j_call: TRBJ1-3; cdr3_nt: TGCAGTGCGGACACAGGAAACACCATATATTTT; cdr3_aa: CSADTGNTIYF
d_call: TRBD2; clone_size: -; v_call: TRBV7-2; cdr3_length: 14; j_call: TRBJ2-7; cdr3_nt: TGTGCCAGCAGCCCAACGGGGGGGCCCTACGAGCAGTACTTC; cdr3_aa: CASSPTGGPYEQYF
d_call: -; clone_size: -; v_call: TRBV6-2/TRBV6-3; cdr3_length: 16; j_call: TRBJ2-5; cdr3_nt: TGTGCCAGCAGTTACGGGTCAAGCGGAGCCCCGGAGACCCAGTACTTC; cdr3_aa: CASSYGSSGAPETQYF
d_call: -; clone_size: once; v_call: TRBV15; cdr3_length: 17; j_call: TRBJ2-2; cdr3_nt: TGTGCCACCAGCAGAGCCTCGGACATCCTGAGCACCGGGGAGCTGTTTTTT; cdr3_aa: CATSRASDILSTGELFF
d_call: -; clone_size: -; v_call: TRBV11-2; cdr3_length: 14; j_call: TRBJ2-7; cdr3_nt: TGTGCCAGCAGCTTAGCGGGGAAAAGCTACGAGCAGTACTTC; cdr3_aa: CASSLAGKSYEQYF
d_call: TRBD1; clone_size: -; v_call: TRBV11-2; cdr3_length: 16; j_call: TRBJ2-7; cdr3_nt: TGTGCCAGCAGCTTAGGGAGGGGACAGGGGGCTAGGGAGCAGTACTTC; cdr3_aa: CASSLGRGQGAREQYF
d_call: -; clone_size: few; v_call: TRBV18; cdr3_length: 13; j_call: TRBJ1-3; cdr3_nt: TGTGCCAGCCACAGAGAGACTGGAAACACCATATATTTT; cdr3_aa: CASHRETGNTIYF
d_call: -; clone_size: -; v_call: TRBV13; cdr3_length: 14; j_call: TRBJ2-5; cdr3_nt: TGTGCCAGCAGCTTAGGGGGGGCCCAAGAGACCCAGTACTTC; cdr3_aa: CASSLGGAQETQYF
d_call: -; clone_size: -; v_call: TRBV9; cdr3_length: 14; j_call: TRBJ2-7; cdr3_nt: TGTGCCAGCAGCTCCATTCCAGGGGTCCACGAGCAGTACTTC; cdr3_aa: CASSSIPGVHEQYF
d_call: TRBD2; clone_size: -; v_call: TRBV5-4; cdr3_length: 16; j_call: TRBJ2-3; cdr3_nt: TGTGCCAGCAGCTTTAGACTAGCGGGGGGGGCAGATACGCAGTATTTT; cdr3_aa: CASSFRLAGGADTQYF
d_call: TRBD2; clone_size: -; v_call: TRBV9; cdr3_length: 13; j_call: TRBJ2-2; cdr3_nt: TGTGCCAGTGCTAGCGGAGTCATCGGGGAGCTGTTTTTT; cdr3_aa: CASASGVIGELFF
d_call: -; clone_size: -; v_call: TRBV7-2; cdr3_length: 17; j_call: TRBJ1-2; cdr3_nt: TGTGCCAGCAGACCGGGGGACCTGTCCACAGCTAACTATGGCTACACCTTC; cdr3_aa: CASRPGDLSTANYGYTF
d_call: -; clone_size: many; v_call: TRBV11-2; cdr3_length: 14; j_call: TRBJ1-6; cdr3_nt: TGTGCCAGCAGCTTTACAGGGACCAATTCACCCCTCCACTTT; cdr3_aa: CASSFTGTNSPLHF
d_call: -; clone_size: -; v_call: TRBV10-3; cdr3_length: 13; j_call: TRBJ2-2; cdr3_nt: TGTGCCATCAGTGACAGGAACACCGGGGAGCTGTTTTTT; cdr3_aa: CAISDRNTGELFF
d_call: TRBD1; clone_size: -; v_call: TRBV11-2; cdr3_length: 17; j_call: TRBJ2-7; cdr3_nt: TGTGCCAGCAGCCTTATAGGGGCCCGGGACAGGGGCCACGAGCAGTACTTC; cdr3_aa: CASSLIGARDRGHEQYF